Below, 18 T cell receptor beta chains from the same sample are listed, as sequenced in a study of T cell responses to AZD1222 COVID-19 vaccine. The data were produced by immunoSEQ multiplex PCR, yet TCRdb's version contains in-frame clones alone and is incomplete. The table has about 94,000 clones, 85% seen once. Material: peripheral blood, obtained 28 days after the second AZD1222 dose. The receptors here all came from an adult who received the AZD1222 COVID-19 vaccine.

This chain connects TRBV18 to TRBJ1-1; 7 nucleotides agree with TRBD1. Trimming cost V 3 bases and J 0 bases; bases outside gene matches: 10. This CDR3 is built from 17 residues. Per the germline V gene, CDR1 is KGHSH and CDR2 is LQKENI. In DNA, the CDR3 is TGTGCCAGCTCACCTTTTGTCAGGACAGGACTGAACACTGAAGCTTTCTTT. Translation gives CASSPFVRTGLNTEAFF. The complete variable domain, with remaining parts taken from reference TRBV18 and TRBJ1-1, reads NAGVMQNPRHLVRRRGQEARLRCSPMKGHSHVYWYRQLPEEGLKFMVYLQKENIIDESGMPKERFSAEFPKEGPSILRIQQVVRGDSAAYFCASSPFVRTGLNTEAFFGQGTRLTVV.

This chain joins TRBV28 and TRBJ2-7, with 12 bases fitting TRBD1. The V gene end was trimmed by 9 bases and the J gene end by 7 bases; junction bases not matched to a gene: 4. The CDR3 totals 12 residues. Germline V gene sequence: CDR1 MDHEN, CDR2 SYDVKM. The CDR3 loop is CASGTGGREQYF. As DNA, the CDR3 is TGTGCCAGTGGGACAGGGGGCCGAGAGCAGTACTTC.

The gene calls are TRBV4-2 and TRBJ1-4; TRBD1 agrees at 10 bases. The CDR3 is 15 amino acids. J was trimmed by 6 bases and V by 1 base; bases with no gene match: 2. The V gene's germline CDR1 is LGHNA and CDR2 YNFKEQ. The CDR3 loop reads CASSQAGTGDEKLFF. The CDR3 DNA is TGTGCCAGCAGCCAAGCAGGGACAGGGGATGAAAAACTGTTTTTT.

The chain combines TRBV9 with TRBJ2-1; 12 bases are shared with TRBD1. V shed 3 bases, J shed 9 bases, and the junction held 7 bases outside the gene matches. Germline V CDR1 and CDR2: SGDLS, YYNGEE. The CDR3 runs to 15 residues. DNA for the CDR3: TGTGCCAGCAGCGCTCCGGGACAGGGGGCGCGTGAGCAGTTCTTC. Translating gives CASSAPGQGAREQFF.

This clone came up a few times. The chain's CDR3 is CASSETTVSYEQYF. CDR3 coding DNA: TGTGCCAGCAGTGAGACGACAGTCTCCTACGAGCAGTACTTC. This chain links TRBV6-1 with TRBJ2-7; D perhaps matches TRBD1 (5 bases). The CDR3 is 14 residues long. CDR1 is MNHNS, CDR2 SASEGT, per germline. V lost 3 bases, J lost 0 bases, and 9 bases lay in between.

The chain employs TRBV6-2 or TRBV6-3 and TRBJ2-1; D may be TRBD2 (6 bases). CDR1 is MNHEY and CDR2 is SVGEGT in the germline V gene. With 0 bases removed from V and 5 bases from J, the gap between germline ends came to 20 bases. The CDR3 has 18 amino acids. The CDR3 reads CASSYSIRAPSVNNEQFF. The CDR3 region has the DNA TGTGCCAGCAGTTACTCGATCCGGGCGCCTAGCGTAAACAATGAGCAGTTCTTC.

A single count supports this clone. This chain connects TRBV5-8 to TRBJ2-3; the match to TRBD2 covers 13 bases. J gave up 6 bases and V 4 bases, and 8 bases lay outside the gene matches. The germline V gene has CDR1 SGHTS and CDR2 YDEGEE. This CDR3 has 16 residues. The CDR3 protein is CASSTGLAGFGDTQYF. The CDR3 nucleotides read TGTGCCAGCAGCACGGGACTAGCGGGGTTTGGGGATACGCAGTATTTT.

This clone was counted between two and nine times. The V gene is TRBV7-6, the J gene TRBJ2-2; TRBD1 matches at 7 bases. The CDR3 covers 15 residues. Germline V gives CDR1 SGHVS, CDR2 FNYEAQ. V lost 4 bases to trimming and J lost 2 bases; unmatched junction nucleotides: 4. CDR3 sequence (DNA): TGTGCCAGCAGCTATCGGACAGGCAACACCGGGGAGCTGTTTTTT. This gives the protein CASSYRTGNTGELFF.

This chain joins TRBV27 and TRBJ2-5; 10 positions match TRBD1. Per germline, CDR1 MNHEY and CDR2 SMNVEV (reference sequence). V lost 4 bases and J lost 5; bases outside the gene matches: 7. The CDR3 is made up of 15 amino acids. Here the CDR3 DNA reads TGTGCCAGCAGTTGGGGACAGGGGTTTGGCGAGACCCAGTACTTC. Its translation: CASSWGQGFGETQYF.

This chain links TRBV12-2 with TRBJ1-2; TRBD1, as called in the table, went unchecked against the DNA. TRBV12-2 is marked as a pseudogene. The CDR3 is 15 amino acids. The CDR3 loop reads CASRFNRSFPGGYTF. The CDR3 region has the DNA TGTGCAAGTCGCTTCAACAGAAGTTTTCCCGGTGGCTACACCTTC.

This clone was observed a few times. The J gene is TRBJ1-5, the V gene TRBV7-2; D not resolved. The V gene's germline CDR1 is SGHTA and CDR2 FQGNSA. The V end was cut by 1 base, the J end by 3 bases, with 10 bases between. CDR3 length: 15 residues. CDR3 loop: CASSLGHHLNQPQHF. DNA of the CDR3: TGTGCCAGCAGCTTAGGACACCACCTCAATCAGCCCCAGCATTTT.

This chain uses TRBV5-1 with TRBJ1-5; 7 nucleotides agree with TRBD1. Germline V CDR1 and CDR2: SGHRS, YFSETQ. The CDR3 has 14 residues. The V gene end was trimmed by 1 base and the J gene end by 6 bases; junction bases not matched to a gene: 4. This CDR3 reads CASSLQAGGQPQHF. Written as DNA, the CDR3 is TGCGCCAGCAGCTTGCAGGCAGGGGGTCAGCCCCAGCATTTT.

The chain joins TRBV7-2 to TRBJ2-1; 12 nucleotides agree with TRBD2. There are 18 residues in the CDR3. The germline CDR1 and CDR2 sequences are SGHTA and FQGNSA. Unmatched junction bases numbered 14, after V lost 5 bases and J lost 6 bases. CDR3 in DNA: TGTGCCAGCAGCAGACCGACTAGCGGGAGCGACTTGAGCAATGAGCAGTTCTTC. It specifies CASSRPTSGSDLSNEQFF.

The rearrangement links TRBV7-8 to TRBJ1-1, with 7 bases lining up with TRBD1. The CDR3 spans 17 residues. In germline, CDR1 is SGHVS, CDR2 FQNEAQ. Trimming removed 2 bases from V and 3 bases from J; junction bases left unmatched: 12. The CDR3 loop is CASSLSFTGARDTEAFF. The CDR3, as DNA: TGTGCCAGCAGCTTAAGCTTTACAGGGGCGAGGGACACTGAAGCTTTCTTT.

The rearrangement joins TRBV18 to TRBJ1-2; D not certain. Germline V gives CDR1 KGHSH, CDR2 LQKENI. Trimming pared 2 bases from V and 4 bases from J, leaving 11 bases between. This CDR3 has 14 amino acids. This chain's CDR3 is CASSPEARAYGYTF. The CDR3 nucleotides read TGTGCCAGCTCACCAGAGGCCCGCGCCTATGGCTACACCTTC.

V gene TRBV6-5 combines with J gene TRBJ2-2; no reliable D call. The CDR3 contains 16 residues. V lost 2 bases, J lost 3 bases, and 13 bases lay in between. CDR1 and CDR2 from the germline V gene are MNHEY and SVGAGI. The CDR3 region has the DNA TGTGCCAGCAGTTACGGAGTAGCCCGTGACACCGGGGAGCTGTTTTTT. Translating gives CASSYGVARDTGELFF.

V gene TRBV25-1 combines with J gene TRBJ2-5; no clear D. Per the germline V gene, CDR1 is MGHDK and CDR2 is SYGVNS. V shed 1 base and J shed 1 base, with 7 bases lying between them. This CDR3 comprises 14 residues. The CDR3 loop reads CASSELSSQETQYF. The CDR3 DNA sequence: TGTGCCAGCAGTGAATTAAGTAGCCAAGAGACCCAGTACTTC.

The chain joins TRBV19 to TRBJ2-1; 7 bases are a match to TRBD2. Germline CDR1 LNHDA, CDR2 SQIVND (reference sequence). V was pared by 7 bases and J by 6 bases, with 9 bases of the junction left unmatched. This CDR3 contains 14 residues. CDR3 amino acids: CASNPQLALNEQFF. The DNA of the CDR3 is TGTGCCAGTAACCCGCAACTAGCGCTCAATGAGCAGTTCTTC.